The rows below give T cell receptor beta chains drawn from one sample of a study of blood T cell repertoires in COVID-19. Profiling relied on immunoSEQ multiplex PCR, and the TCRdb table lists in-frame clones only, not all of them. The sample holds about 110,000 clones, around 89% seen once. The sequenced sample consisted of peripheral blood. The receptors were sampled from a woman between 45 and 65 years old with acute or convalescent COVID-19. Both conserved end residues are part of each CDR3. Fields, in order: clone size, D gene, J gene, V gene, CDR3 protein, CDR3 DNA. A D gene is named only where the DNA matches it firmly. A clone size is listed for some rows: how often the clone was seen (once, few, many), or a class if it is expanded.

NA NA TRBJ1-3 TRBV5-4 CASSFLSGQTSGNTIYF TGTGCCAGCAGCTTTTTGTCAGGACAGACCTCTGGAAACACCATATATTTT
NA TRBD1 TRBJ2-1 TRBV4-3 CASRLEGTGATNEQFF TGCGCCAGCAGACTCGAAGGGACAGGGGCGACCAATGAGCAGTTCTTC
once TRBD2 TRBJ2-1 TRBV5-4 CASSLDSGSDEQFF TGTGCCAGCAGCTTGGACAGCGGGAGTGATGAGCAGTTCTTC
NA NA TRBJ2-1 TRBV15 CATSRTANEQFF TGTGCCACCAGCAGGACTGCCAATGAGCAGTTCTTC
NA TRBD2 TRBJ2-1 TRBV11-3 CASSLGSGRAGEQFF TGTGCCAGCAGCTTAGGTAGCGGGAGGGCCGGGGAGCAGTTCTTC
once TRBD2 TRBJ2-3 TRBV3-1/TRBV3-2 CASSWTSGVGDTQYF TGTGCCAGCAGCTGGACTAGCGGGGTTGGGGATACGCAGTATTTT
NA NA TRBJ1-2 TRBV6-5 CAGSYRVNYGYTF TGTGCCGGCAGTTATCGGGTCAATTATGGCTACACCTTC
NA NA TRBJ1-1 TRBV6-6 CASSYVGGSGDTEAFF TGTGCCAGCAGTTACGTCGGGGGGTCGGGCGACACTGAAGCTTTCTTT
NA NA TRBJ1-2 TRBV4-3 CASSQGRGSYGYTF TGCGCCAGCAGCCAGGGTAGGGGGTCCTATGGCTACACCTTC
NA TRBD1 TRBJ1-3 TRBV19 CASMGTGFSGNTIYF TGTGCCAGTATGGGGACAGGGTTTTCTGGAAACACCATATATTTT
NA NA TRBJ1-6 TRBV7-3 CASSLDPPGQGNSPLHF TGTGCCAGCAGCTTAGATCCCCCAGGGCAAGGAAATTCACCCCTCCACTTT
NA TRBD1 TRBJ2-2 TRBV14 CASSQAWSGQGAVGELFF TGTGCCAGCAGCCAGGCGTGGTCGGGACAGGGGGCCGTCGGGGAGCTGTTTTTT
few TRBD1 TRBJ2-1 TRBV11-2 CASSLGPGQGPNNEQFF TGTGCCAGCAGCTTAGGACCGGGACAGGGGCCTAACAATGAGCAGTTCTTC
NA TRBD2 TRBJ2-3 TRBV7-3 CASSRYALAGGGGSTDTQYF TGTGCCAGCAGCCGCTACGCCTTAGCGGGAGGGGGGGGTAGCACAGATACGCAGTATTTT
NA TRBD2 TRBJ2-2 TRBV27 CASSLVGAGGVNTGELFF TGTGCCAGCAGTTTAGTAGGGGCGGGAGGGGTGAACACCGGGGAGCTGTTTTTT
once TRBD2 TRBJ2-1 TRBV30 CAWSVRLAGDEQFF TGTGCCTGGAGTGTACGCCTAGCGGGGGATGAGCAGTTCTTC
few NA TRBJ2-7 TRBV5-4 CASSSRRNSNEQYF TGTGCCAGCAGCTCTCGGCGTAACAGCAACGAGCAGTACTTC
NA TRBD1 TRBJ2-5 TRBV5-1 CASSLTGGQETQYF TGCGCCAGCAGTTTGACAGGGGGCCAAGAGACCCAGTACTTC
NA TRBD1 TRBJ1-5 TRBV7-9 CASSPDRENQPQHF TGTGCCAGCAGTCCCGACAGGGAAAATCAGCCCCAGCATTTT
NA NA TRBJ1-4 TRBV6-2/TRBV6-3 CASSERGSEKLFF TGTGCCAGCAGTGAGCGGGGGAGTGAAAAACTGTTTTTT
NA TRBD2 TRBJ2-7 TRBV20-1 CSASSPGLALYEQYF TGCAGTGCTAGTTCCCCGGGACTAGCGCTTTACGAGCAGTACTTC
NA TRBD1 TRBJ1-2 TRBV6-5 CASSYSGQGGSTF TGTGCCAGCAGTTACTCAGGACAGGGAGGGAGCACCTTC
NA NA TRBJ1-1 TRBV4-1 CASSNREGGTEAFF TGCGCCAGCAGCAACAGGGAAGGTGGCACTGAAGCTTTCTTT
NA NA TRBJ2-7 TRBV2 CASSEQGRWVYEQYF TGTGCCAGCAGTGAACAGGGCCGGTGGGTCTACGAGCAGTACTTC
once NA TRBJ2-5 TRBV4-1 CASSHNLGGETQYF TGCGCCAGCAGCCACAATCTTGGGGGGGAGACCCAGTACTTC
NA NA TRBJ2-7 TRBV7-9 CASSSMDREGYEQYF TGTGCCAGCAGCTCCATGGACAGGGAGGGCTACGAGCAGTACTTC
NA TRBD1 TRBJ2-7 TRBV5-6 CASSRTGSRSYEQYF TGTGCCAGCAGCAGGACAGGGAGCCGTTCCTACGAGCAGTACTTC
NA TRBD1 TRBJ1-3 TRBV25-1 CASSFGTGGSGNTIYF TGTGCCAGCAGTTTCGGAACAGGGGGTTCTGGAAACACCATATATTTT
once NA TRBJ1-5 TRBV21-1 CASSKMGDYSSLNQPQHF TGTGCCAGCAGCAAAATGGGCGATTATTCTTCTCTCAATCAGCCCCAGCATTTT
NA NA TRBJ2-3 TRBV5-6 CASSQGDTQYF TGTGCCAGCAGCCAGGGGGATACGCAGTATTTT
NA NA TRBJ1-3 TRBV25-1 CASRDYSGNTIYF TGTGCCAGCAGGGACTACTCTGGAAACACCATATATTTT
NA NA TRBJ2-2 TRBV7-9 CASSPRLDNGELFF TGTGCCAGCAGTCCCCGACTAGACAACGGGGAGCTGTTTTTT
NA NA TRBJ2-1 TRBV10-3 CAMGRAGQSSYNEQFF TGTGCCATGGGGCGGGCAGGACAGAGCTCCTACAATGAGCAGTTCTTC
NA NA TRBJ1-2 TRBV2 CASSLFQGYTF TGTGCCAGCAGTCTGTTTCAGGGCTACACCTTC
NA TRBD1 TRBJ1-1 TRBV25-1 CASSAPTGWGNTEAFF TGTGCCAGCAGTGCTCCGACAGGGTGGGGGAACACTGAAGCTTTCTTT
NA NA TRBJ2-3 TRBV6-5 CASSFRTVRDTQYF TGTGCCAGCAGTTTCCGGACAGTAAGGGATACGCAGTATTTT
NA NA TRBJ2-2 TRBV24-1 CATSDTPIPTPGELFF TGTGCCACCAGTGATACTCCGATCCCCACGCCCGGGGAGCTGTTTTTT
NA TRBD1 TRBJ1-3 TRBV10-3 CASRETGDLNTIYF TGTGCCTCGCGCGAGACAGGGGATCTGAACACCATATATTTT
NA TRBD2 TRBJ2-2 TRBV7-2 CASSLGLAGTGELFF TGTGCCAGCAGCTTAGGGCTAGCGGGAACCGGGGAGCTGTTTTTT
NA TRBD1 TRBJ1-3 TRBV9 CASSVRQGTDTIYF TGTGCCAGCAGCGTTCGACAGGGCACGGACACCATATATTTT
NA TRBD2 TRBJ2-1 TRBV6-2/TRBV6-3 CASSYSGLAGGGEQFF TGTGCCAGCAGTTACTCGGGACTAGCGGGAGGGGGTGAGCAGTTCTTC
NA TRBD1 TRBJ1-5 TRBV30 CAWSATGGMHQPQHF TGTGCCTGGAGTGCAACAGGGGGTATGCATCAGCCCCAGCATTTT
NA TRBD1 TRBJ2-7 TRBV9 CASSNDRELSYEQYF TGTGCCAGCAGCAACGACAGGGAACTCTCCTACGAGCAGTACTTC
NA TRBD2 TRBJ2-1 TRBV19 CASSLAGSEQFF TGTGCCAGTAGTTTAGCGGGATCTGAGCAGTTCTTC
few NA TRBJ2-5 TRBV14 CASSQGHLQETQYF TGTGCCAGCAGCCAGGGACACCTACAAGAGACCCAGTACTTC
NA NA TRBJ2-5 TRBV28 CATVGGRETQYF TGTGCCACCGTTGGGGGCCGGGAGACCCAGTACTTC
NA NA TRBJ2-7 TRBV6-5 CASSYSVNTDGEQYF TGTGCCAGCAGTTACTCGGTCAACACCGATGGCGAGCAGTACTTC